This T cell receptor (beta chain) came from a study of shared clonotypes between healthy human individuals. Study summary: A donor's plate count was three for CD4 naive and three for CD4 memory; CD8 naive had two and CD8 memory one.

V dropped 0 bases and J dropped 0 bases, with 9 bases sitting between them. The germline CDR1 and CDR2 sequences are MNHNS and SASEGT. CDR3 length: 15 amino acids. This was a deep-level run. The repertoire was sequenced with immunoSEQ multiplex PCR; TCRdb's copy has only in-frame clones and lacks some. The sample contains 650,000 to 750,000 clones, 60% to 80% of which appear only once. The donors, healthy adults who were HIV-negative, had experienced no recent acute infections or vaccinations. This clonotype was sampled from a woman aged 25 to 45 in good health. J is TRBJ2-7 and V is TRBV6-1; unclear D gene. The sample taken for sequencing was memory CD4+ T cells sorted from blood. Subset meaning: CD45RA-negative fraction. The CDR3 protein is CASSEARRNSYEQYF. The CDR3 DNA is TGTGCCAGCAGTGAAGCGCGGCGGAACTCCTACGAGCAGTACTTC.